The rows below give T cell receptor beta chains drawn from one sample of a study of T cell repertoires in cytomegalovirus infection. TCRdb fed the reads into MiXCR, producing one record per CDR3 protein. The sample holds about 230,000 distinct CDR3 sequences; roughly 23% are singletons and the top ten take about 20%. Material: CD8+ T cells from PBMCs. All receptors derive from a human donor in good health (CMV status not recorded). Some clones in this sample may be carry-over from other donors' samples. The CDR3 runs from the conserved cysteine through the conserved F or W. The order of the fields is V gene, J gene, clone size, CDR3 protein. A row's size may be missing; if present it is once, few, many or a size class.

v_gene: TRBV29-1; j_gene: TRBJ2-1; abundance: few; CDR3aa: CSVGGGNPLGEQFF
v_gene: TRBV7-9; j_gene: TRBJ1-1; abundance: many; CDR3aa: CASSIGLGGTRDEAFF
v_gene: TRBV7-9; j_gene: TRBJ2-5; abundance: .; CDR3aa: CASSFGTGGTNQETQYF
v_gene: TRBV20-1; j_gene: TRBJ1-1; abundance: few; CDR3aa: CSAGDPRDTEAFF
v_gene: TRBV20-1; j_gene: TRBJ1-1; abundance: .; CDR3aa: CSAYRGENTEAFF
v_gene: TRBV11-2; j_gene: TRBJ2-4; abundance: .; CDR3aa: CASSLDGPTSGVLGNIQYF
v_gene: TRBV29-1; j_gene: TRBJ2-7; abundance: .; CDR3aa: CSVVDRGPPYEQYF
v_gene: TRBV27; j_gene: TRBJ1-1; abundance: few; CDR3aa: CASSRWDRGKENTEAFF
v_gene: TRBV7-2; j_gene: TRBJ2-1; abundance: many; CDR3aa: CASSTPTSGDLSYNEQFF
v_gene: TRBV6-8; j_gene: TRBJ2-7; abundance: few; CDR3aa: CASSYGIGQGSEQYF
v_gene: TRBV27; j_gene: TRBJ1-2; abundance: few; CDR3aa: CASSLSMGRDYGYTF
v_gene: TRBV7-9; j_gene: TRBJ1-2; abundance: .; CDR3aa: CASTDLDRAGGYTF
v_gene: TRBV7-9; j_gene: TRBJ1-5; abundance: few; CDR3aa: CASSTGTALGGQPQHF
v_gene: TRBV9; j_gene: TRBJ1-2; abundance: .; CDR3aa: CASSVERDYGYTF
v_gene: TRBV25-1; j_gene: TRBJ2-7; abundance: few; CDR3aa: CASSEPRTGRYEQYF
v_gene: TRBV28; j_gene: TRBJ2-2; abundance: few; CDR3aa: CASSLESGGTGELFF
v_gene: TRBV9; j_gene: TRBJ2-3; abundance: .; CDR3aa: CASSDGPPGTDTQYF
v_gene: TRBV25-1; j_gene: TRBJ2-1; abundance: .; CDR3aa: CASSDPSGTYNEQFF
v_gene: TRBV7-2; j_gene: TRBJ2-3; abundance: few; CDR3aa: CASSDTPDTQYF
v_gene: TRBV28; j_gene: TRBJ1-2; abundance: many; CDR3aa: CASSLGGRDGYTF
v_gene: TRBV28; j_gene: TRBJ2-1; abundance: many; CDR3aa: CASSLTPSGGNNEQFF
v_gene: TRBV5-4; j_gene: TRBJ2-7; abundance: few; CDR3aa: CASSPGWDTGYEQYF
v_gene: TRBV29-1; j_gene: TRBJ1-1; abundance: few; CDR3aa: CSVAGDTEAFF
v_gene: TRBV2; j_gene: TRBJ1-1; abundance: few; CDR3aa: CASRTAPNSHLNTEAFF
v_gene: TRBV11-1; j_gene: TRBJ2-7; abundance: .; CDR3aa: CASSLFTGLYEQYF
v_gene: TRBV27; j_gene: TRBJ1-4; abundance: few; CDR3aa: CASSLLSEAGEEKLFF
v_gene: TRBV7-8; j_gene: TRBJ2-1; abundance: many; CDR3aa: CASSAGTGGMDEQFF
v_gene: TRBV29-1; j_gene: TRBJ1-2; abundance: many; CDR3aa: CSVDPAQGHYGYTF
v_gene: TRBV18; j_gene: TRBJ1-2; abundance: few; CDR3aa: CASSPGPGRTNYGYTF
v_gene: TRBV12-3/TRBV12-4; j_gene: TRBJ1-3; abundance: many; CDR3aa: CASIQGFSGNTIYF
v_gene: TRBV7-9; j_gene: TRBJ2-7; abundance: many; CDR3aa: CASSFQGVYEQYF
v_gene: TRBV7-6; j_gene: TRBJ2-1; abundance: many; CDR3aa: CASSLDPRAEQFF
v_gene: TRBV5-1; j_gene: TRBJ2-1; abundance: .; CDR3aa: CASSLWTGEYNEQFF
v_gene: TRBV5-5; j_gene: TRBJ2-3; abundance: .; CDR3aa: CASSLTRNLPQFTDTQYF